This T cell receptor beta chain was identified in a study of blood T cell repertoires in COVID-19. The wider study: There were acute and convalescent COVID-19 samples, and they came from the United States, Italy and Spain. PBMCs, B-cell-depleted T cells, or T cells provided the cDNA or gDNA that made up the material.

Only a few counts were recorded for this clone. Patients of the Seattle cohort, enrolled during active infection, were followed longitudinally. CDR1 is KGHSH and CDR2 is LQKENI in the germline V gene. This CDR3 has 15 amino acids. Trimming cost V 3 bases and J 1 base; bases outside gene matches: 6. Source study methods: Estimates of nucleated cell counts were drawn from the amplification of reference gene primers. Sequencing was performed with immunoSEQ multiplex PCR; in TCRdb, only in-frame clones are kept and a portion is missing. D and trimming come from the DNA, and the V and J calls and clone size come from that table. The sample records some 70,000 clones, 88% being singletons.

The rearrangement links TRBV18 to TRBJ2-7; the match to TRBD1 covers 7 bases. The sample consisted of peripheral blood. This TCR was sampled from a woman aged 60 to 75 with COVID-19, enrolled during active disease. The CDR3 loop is CASSPQGVQSYEQYF. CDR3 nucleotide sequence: TGTGCCAGCTCACCCCAGGGGGTTCAGTCCTACGAGCAGTACTTC. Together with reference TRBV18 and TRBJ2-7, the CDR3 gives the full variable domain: NAGVMQNPRHLVRRRGQEARLRCSPMKGHSHVYWYRQLPEEGLKFMVYLQKENIIDESGMPKERFSAEFPKEGPSILRIQQVVRGDSAAYFCASSPQGVQSYEQYFGPGTRLTVT.